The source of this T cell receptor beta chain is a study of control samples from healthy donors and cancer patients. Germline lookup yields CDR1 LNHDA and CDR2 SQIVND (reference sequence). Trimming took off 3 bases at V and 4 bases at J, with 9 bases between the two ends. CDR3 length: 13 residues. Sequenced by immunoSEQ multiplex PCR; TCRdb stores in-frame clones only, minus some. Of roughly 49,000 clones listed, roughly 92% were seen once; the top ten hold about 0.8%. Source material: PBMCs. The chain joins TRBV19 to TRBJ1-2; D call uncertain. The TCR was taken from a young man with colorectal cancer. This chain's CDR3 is CASSIDSGYGYTF. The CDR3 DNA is TGTGCCAGTAGTATCGACTCGGGCTATGGCTACACCTTC.